These 6 T cell receptor beta chains originate from one sample sequenced in a study of T cells after yellow fever vaccination. MiXCR, applied by TCRdb to the 5' RACE reads, yields one record per CDR3 protein. The profile shows 550,000 or so distinct CDR3 sequences, 15% to 20% of them singletons. The sequencing used PBMCs, collected 15 days after the yellow fever booster vaccination. All receptors derive from a man aged 25-45 years who received the YFV17D yellow fever vaccine.

A word on this clonotype: A read error may explain this, as a much larger clone is one base away. The chain combines TRBV10-3 with TRBJ2-7, with TRBD2 identical over 9 bases. The CDR3 length is 16 residues. The V gene end was trimmed by 5 bases and the J gene end by 6 bases; junction bases not matched to a gene: 14. Germline V gives CDR1 ENHRY, CDR2 SYGVKD. For the CDR3, the DNA is TGTGCCATCAGTCCGGGTAGGGCTAGCGGGATAGTCGAGCAGTACTTC. Its translation: CAISPGRASGIVEQYF.

As DNA, the CDR3 is TGTGCCAGCAGCTCCCCGGGGGGCCGAGATACGCAGTATTTT. Its translation is CASSSPGGRDTQYF. The rearrangement links TRBV11-2 to TRBJ2-3, with D possibly TRBD2 on 7 matching bases. The CDR3 runs 14 residues. In germline, CDR1 is SGHAT, CDR2 FQNNGV. V lost 4 bases, J lost 5 bases, and 13 bases lay in between.

The chain has TRBV28 and TRBJ2-1; the match to TRBD2 covers 13 bases. CDR1 and CDR2 from the germline V gene are MDHEN and SYDVKM. With 6 bases clipped from V and 0 bases from J, the junction kept 11 bases outside the gene matches. The CDR3 is 19 amino acids. This CDR3 is CASRVTSGRVASSYNEQFF. Here the CDR3 DNA reads TGTGCCAGCAGGGTTACTAGCGGGAGGGTTGCCAGCTCCTACAATGAGCAGTTCTTC.

V is TRBV20-1 and J is TRBJ2-5; possible D gene TRBD2, 6 bases. CDR1 is DFQATT, CDR2 SNEGSKA, per germline (reference sequence). The CDR3 has 11 residues. Between the trimmed V and J ends, which lost 5 bases and 5 bases, there was a span of 9 bases. The CDR3 is CSAHGGETQYF. The CDR3 DNA reads TGCAGTGCTCACGGGGGTGAGACCCAGTACTTC.

The sample holds a few counts of this clonotype. V usage is TRBV7-2 and J usage is TRBJ2-1; tentatively, D is TRBD2 (6 bases). V was shortened by 10 bases and J by 0 bases, with 16 bases between the two germline ends. CDR1 is SGHTA, CDR2 FQGNSA, per germline. The CDR3 covers 15 residues. CDR3 protein: CATARAGSSYNEQFF. The DNA for the CDR3 is TGTGCCACCGCGCGGGCGGGAAGCTCCTACAATGAGCAGTTCTTC.

This clonotype showed up just a few times. This chain links TRBV6-5 with TRBJ2-7; no reliable D call. This CDR3 is 12 amino acids long. Looked up from germline, CDR1 is MNHEY and CDR2 is SVGAGI. V lost 6 bases and J 1 base, leaving 7 bases between the germline ends. The CDR3 DNA is TGTGCCAGCAGAAGCCCTTCCTACGAGCAGTACTTC. Its protein product is CASRSPSYEQYF.